This T cell receptor beta chain stems from a study of regulatory T cells in long-lasting Graves disease. Whole-study context: Antithyroid drugs had been taken by newly diagnosed Graves' patients for under 3 months.

This clonotype has a count of ten or more. V lost 5 bases and J lost 8; bases outside the gene matches: 9. Germline V gene lookup returns CDR1 SEHNR and CDR2 FQNEAQ (reference sequence). This CDR3 is 16 amino acids long. Sequencing libraries for TCR beta were prepared with iRepertoire HTBI primers and Arm-PCR of CDR3 regions. TCRdb analysed the multiplex PCR reads with MiXCR anew, one entry per CDR3 protein. The profile shows a few hundred thousand distinct CDR3 sequences, 20% to 25% of them singletons. The time point denotes: newly diagnosed GD, antithyroid drugs for less than 3 months. RNA extracted from PBMCs served as the sequencing template.

The chain employs TRBV7-9 and TRBJ2-1; 13 nucleotides align to TRBD2. This specimen consisted of peripheral blood mononuclear cells (PBMCs), obtained at new diagnosis, from a patient treated with antithyroid drugs. This TCR came from a female donor with Graves disease. The CDR3 DNA sequence: TGTGCCAGCAGCCGCGGGACTAGCGGGATTGGCGATGAGCAGTTCTTC. It specifies CASSRGTSGIGDEQFF.